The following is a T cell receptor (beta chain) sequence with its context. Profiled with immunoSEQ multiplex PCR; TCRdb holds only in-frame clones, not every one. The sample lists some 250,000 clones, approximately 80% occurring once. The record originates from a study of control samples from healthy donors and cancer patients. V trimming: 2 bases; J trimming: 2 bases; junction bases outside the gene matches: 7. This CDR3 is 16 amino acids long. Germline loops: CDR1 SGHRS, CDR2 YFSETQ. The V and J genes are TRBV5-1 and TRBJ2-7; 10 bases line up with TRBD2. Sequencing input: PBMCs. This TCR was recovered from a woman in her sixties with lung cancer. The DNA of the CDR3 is TGCGCCAGCAGCTTTCTAGCGGGAGACGCCGCCTACGAGCAGTACTTC. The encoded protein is CASSFLAGDAAYEQYF. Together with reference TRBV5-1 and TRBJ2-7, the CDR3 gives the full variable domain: KAGVTQTPRYLIKTRGQQVTLSCSPISGHRSVSWYQQTPGQGLQFLFEYFSETQRNKGNFPGRFSGRQFSNSRSEMNVSTLELGDSALYLCASSFLAGDAAYEQYFGPGTRLTVT.